These 2 T cell receptor beta chains were sequenced from one sample in a study of cytomegalovirus exposure and HLA in healthy donors (dated by TCRdb to 2016 to 2017). Libraries came from the immunoSEQ multiplex PCR assay. Imported from immuneACCESS, the table was reduced by TCRdb to in-frame sequences with V and J called. These copies leave out some clones; in studies compared against another copy, an unresolved V gene accounts for under half, and the cause of the remainder is not known. This sample has roughly 330,000 clones in its table, and 87% of those were observed once. The ten largest clones take up roughly 1.2% of the sample. Sequencing used PBMCs. Receptor source: a woman aged 25-40 years in good health and CMV-seropositive.

This clone was observed a single time. The chain links TRBV28 to TRBJ2-3, with 10 bases that match TRBD2. CDR3 length: 17 residues. The V gene's germline CDR1 is MDHEN and CDR2 SYDVKM. J lost 2 bases, V lost 5 bases, and 10 bases had no gene match. The CDR3 nucleotides read TGTGCCAGCAGTCCCGGACTAGCGGCTACCAACACAGATACGCAGTATTTT. Its protein product is CASSPGLAATNTDTQYF.

The chain is built from TRBV28 and TRBJ2-1; 9 nucleotides agree with TRBD2. V shed 7 bases, J shed 2 bases, and the junction held 3 bases outside the gene matches. The germline gives CDR1 MDHEN, CDR2 SYDVKM. The CDR3 covers 14 residues. CDR3 region: CASTAGGTYNEQFF. DNA of the CDR3: TGTGCCAGCACCGCGGGAGGGACCTACAATGAGCAGTTCTTC.